The sequence of this T cell receptor (beta chain) was determined in a study of shared clonotypes between healthy human individuals. The protocol was immunoSEQ multiplex PCR, while the TCRdb copy is restricted to in-frame clones and leaves out a portion. The sample lists roughly 500,000 clones, roughly 95% occurring once. In germline, CDR1 is KGHSH, CDR2 LQKENI. This CDR3 spans 14 amino acids. V was shortened by 3 bases and J by 9 bases, with 17 bases between the two germline ends. The chain links TRBV18 to TRBJ1-2; D is unresolved. The TCR originated in a woman in her thirties in good health. Sequencing was performed on naive CD4+ T cells sorted from blood. As to subset: CD45RA+ positively selected. The CDR3 sequence is CASSPPESSVSYTF. The CDR3 DNA reads as TGTGCCAGCTCACCCCCGGAAAGTAGCGTTAGCTACACCTTC.